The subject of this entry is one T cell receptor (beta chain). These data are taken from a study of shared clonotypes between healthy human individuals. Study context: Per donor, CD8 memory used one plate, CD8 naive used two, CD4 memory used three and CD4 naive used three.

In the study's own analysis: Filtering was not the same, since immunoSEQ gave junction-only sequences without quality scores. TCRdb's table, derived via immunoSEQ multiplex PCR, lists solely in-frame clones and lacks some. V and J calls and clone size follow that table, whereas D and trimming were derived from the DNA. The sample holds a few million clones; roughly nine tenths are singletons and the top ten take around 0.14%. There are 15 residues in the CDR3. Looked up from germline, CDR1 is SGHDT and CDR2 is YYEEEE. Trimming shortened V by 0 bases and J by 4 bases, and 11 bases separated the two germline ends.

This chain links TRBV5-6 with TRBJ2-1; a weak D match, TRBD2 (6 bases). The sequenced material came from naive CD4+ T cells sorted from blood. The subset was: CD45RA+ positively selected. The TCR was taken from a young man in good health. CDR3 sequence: CASSLGGVPYNEQFF. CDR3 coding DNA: TGTGCCAGCAGCTTGGGCGGGGTACCTTACAATGAGCAGTTCTTC.